The following is a T cell receptor beta chain sequence with its context. This entry comes from a study of blood T cell repertoires in COVID-19. Study-level information: Either two negative PCRs, clearance, or symptom resolution qualified Cohort 3 donors as recovered.

The CDR3 is made up of 15 amino acids. Germline lookup yields CDR1 LNHDA and CDR2 SQIVND (reference sequence). V was trimmed by 2 bases and J by 2 bases, leaving 13 bases between them. Recruits, aged roughly 18 to 95 years, lived in approximately 26 US areas. Allocation to cohorts depended on clinical history reported by the participants. Per the original methods: Scientists estimated how many nucleated cells there were by amplifying reference gene primers. Sequencing used immunoSEQ multiplex PCR; TCRdb keeps in-frame clones, though not all of them. The V and J calls and clone size come from that table; D and trimming were worked out from the DNA. The sample gives roughly 340,000 clones, approximately 87% of which show up once; 1.9% is in the top ten.

This clonotype originated in a man between 35 and 55 years old in a cohort exposed to, infected with or recovered from COVID-19 (not recorded which). This chain links TRBV19 with TRBJ2-7; possibly TRBD2 for D (6 bases). The source material was PBMCs or T cells enriched from blood (not recorded which). The DNA for the CDR3 is TGTGCCAGTAGTATATCCCGGGACTCGACCTACGAGCAGTACTTC. This codes for CASSISRDSTYEQYF.